The clone carrying this T cell receptor beta chain has at least ten counts. Its antigen is not known. CDR1 SGHRS and CDR2 YFSETQ come from the germline V gene. Trimming removed 1 base at V and 0 bases at J, with 13 bases between. CDR3 length equals 16 residues. Amplification targeted TCR beta CDR3 regions from RNA transcripts. When the TCR CDR3 underwent first-round RT-PCR, the HTBI primer set was used. TCRdb recomputed calls from the multiplex PCR reads with MiXCR, one row per CDR3 protein. The table has about 690,000 distinct CDR3 sequences, 15% to 20% seen once. This entry belongs to a study of T cells in Graves' hyperthyroidism and ophthalmopathy. Study in general: Blood from the periphery was taken at initial diagnosis, before any treatment.

Overall study results and limits: The model anticipated ophthalmopathy a median about 6.5 months pre-onset.

Clinical symptoms, serum thyroxine, TRAb, thyroid ultrasound and orbital computed tomography established diagnosis. This receptor was taken from a man aged 45-65 years with Graves' hyperthyroidism. The chain couples TRBV5-1 to TRBJ1-1; tentative D call: TRBD1 (5 bases). The sequenced sample was blood. The CDR3 sequence: CASSLTGTVMNTEAFF. The CDR3 DNA follows: TGCGCCAGCAGCTTGACCGGGACGGTGATGAACACTGAAGCTTTCTTT.